Following are 22 T cell receptor beta chains from one sample sequenced in a study of type 1 and type 2 diabetes patients (dated by TCRdb to about 2016). Sequenced using an Illumina MiSeq. Genomic DNA from sorted T cell subsets was used as template for TCRbeta CDR3 amplification. Multiplex PCR with 30 forward and 13 reverse primers amplified the TCRbeta CDR3 region. Through fastp at Q25 and MiXCR, TCRdb rebuilt clones from the public reads, retaining in-frame beta chains. Entries are consolidated by CDR3 protein sequence, retaining the most common genes and DNA. The sample yields around 300,000 distinct CDR3 sequences; 40% to 50% were counted once. About 13% of the sample is in the top ten clones. Sequencing was performed on peripheral blood mononuclear cells (PBMCs). These TCRs come from a man aged 18 to 29 with type 2 diabetes.

This clonotype was seen a handful of times. V is TRBV19 and J is TRBJ1-5; perhaps TRBD1 as D (6 bases). CDR1 is LNHDA and CDR2 is SQIVND in the germline V gene (reference sequence). This CDR3 spans 15 amino acids. V was pared by 3 bases and J by 3 bases, with 12 bases between. The CDR3 nucleotides are TGTGCCAGTAGTATTAGAACAGGGATCAATCAGCCCCAGCATTTT. Its translation is CASSIRTGINQPQHF.

The chain is built from TRBV7-2 and TRBJ1-2; 7 bases agree with TRBD1. Germline V gene lookup returns CDR1 SGHTA and CDR2 FQGNSA. With 10 bases clipped from V and 3 bases from J, the junction kept 17 bases outside the gene matches. This CDR3 is 16 amino acids long. The CDR3 loop is CAISLRQGIVDYGYTF. The CDR3 bases are TGTGCCATATCACTCCGACAGGGAATTGTAGACTATGGCTACACCTTC.

The chain uses TRBV10-3 and TRBJ2-7; 9 positions agree with TRBD1. CDR1 is ENHRY, CDR2 SYGVKD, per germline. This CDR3 spans 17 amino acids. V was pared by 2 bases and J by 5 bases, with 13 bases of the junction left unmatched. The DNA of the CDR3 is TGTGCCATCAGTGAGCCGGGACAGGGAAAAGGACTCCACGAGCAGTACTTC. This sequence encodes CAISEPGQGKGLHEQYF.

J is TRBJ2-7 and V is TRBV19; D is undetermined. Trimming removed 5 bases at V and 3 bases at J, with 11 bases between. Germline CDR1 LNHDA, CDR2 SQIVND (reference sequence). This CDR3 comprises 13 residues. CDR3 nucleotide sequence: TGTGCCAGTAGTCCCTCGACGTACTACGAGCAGTACTTC. Residues: CASSPSTYYEQYF.

The chain has TRBV7-3 and TRBJ2-3; 16 positions agree with TRBD2. V lost 4 bases, J lost 4 bases, and 8 bases stayed unmatched. In germline, CDR1 is SGHTA, CDR2 FQGTGA. The CDR3 has 18 residues. The CDR3 nucleotides are TGTGCCAGCAGCTCAACCCGGGGACTAGCGGGGGGGGCAGATACGCAGTATTTT. Translating it yields CASSSTRGLAGGADTQYF.

The V gene is TRBV19, the J gene TRBJ1-1; no definite D call. Germline CDR1 is LNHDA and CDR2 is SQIVND (reference sequence). The V end lost 7 bases, the J end lost 5 bases, and 17 bases lay between the germline ends. The CDR3 is made up of 14 amino acids. The CDR3 is CASTRTDLGTEAFF. The CDR3 bases are TGTGCCAGTACCCGGACCGACTTGGGTACTGAAGCTTTCTTT.

The chain couples TRBV19 to TRBJ1-1; no reliable D call. The CDR3 extends over 15 amino acids. Trimming left V 3 bases short and J 0 bases short, with 11 bases between. Germline CDR1 LNHDA, CDR2 SQIVND (reference sequence). The CDR3 DNA sequence: TGTGCCAGTAGTATTCCGCACAGATTGAACACTGAAGCTTTCTTT. It encodes CASSIPHRLNTEAFF.

This chain joins TRBV27 and TRBJ1-6; perhaps TRBD1 as D (6 bases). V lost 10 bases and J lost 14, with 24 bases in between. The CDR3 length is 14 residues. Germline-derived CDR1 and CDR2 are MNHEY and SMNVEV (reference sequence). As DNA, the CDR3 is TGTGCCACCCGGGGGGGCAGCCGGTCGAATTCCCTCCACTTT. It yields the protein CATRGGSRSNSLHF.

The rearrangement links TRBV6-6 to TRBJ1-5, with 8 bases that match TRBD1. Looked up from germline, CDR1 is MNHNY and CDR2 is SVGAGI (reference sequence). The trim removed 4 bases at V and 0 bases at J, leaving 5 bases unmatched. The CDR3 consists of 16 residues. The CDR3 protein is CASSWIGQGSNQPQHF. The CDR3 DNA follows: TGTGCCAGCAGTTGGATCGGACAGGGTAGCAATCAGCCCCAGCATTTT.

This chain connects TRBV10-3 to TRBJ2-7; 9 nucleotides line up with TRBD1. The CDR3 has 14 amino acids. V trimming: 5 bases; J trimming: 3 bases; junction bases outside the gene matches: 5. Germline V gene data show CDR1 as ENHRY and CDR2 as SYGVKD. The CDR3 nucleotides read TGTGCCATCAGTAAGGACAGGGGTTTCTACGAGCAGTACTTC. Amino acid sequence: CAISKDRGFYEQYF.

V and J are TRBV19 and TRBJ2-6, with 11 positions matching TRBD2. V lost 6 bases to trimming and J lost 0 bases; unmatched junction nucleotides: 10. Looked up from germline, CDR1 is LNHDA and CDR2 is SQIVND (reference sequence). The CDR3 length is 19 residues. CDR3: CASRSLGLAGLSGANVLTF. The CDR3 region has the DNA TGTGCCAGTAGGTCCCTCGGACTAGCGGGCCTCTCTGGGGCCAACGTCCTGACTTTC.

The V gene is TRBV25-1, the J gene TRBJ2-5, with D possibly being TRBD1 (5 bases). CDR1 is MGHDK, CDR2 SYGVNS, per germline. Trimming removed 3 bases at V and 7 bases at J, with 15 bases between. This CDR3 is 14 amino acids long. The CDR3 region has the DNA TGTGCCAGCAGTGACAGGGTGTCAACTGGGACCCAGTACTTC. This translates into CASSDRVSTGTQYF.

The chain joins TRBV20-1 to TRBJ2-1, with 9 bases matching TRBD2. CDR1 is DFQATT and CDR2 is SNEGSKA in the germline V gene (reference sequence). With 6 bases clipped from V and 8 bases from J, the junction kept 8 bases outside the gene matches. This CDR3 is 13 amino acids long. The chain's CDR3 is CSATRREGDEQFF. In nucleotides, the CDR3 is TGCAGTGCCACTCGGCGGGAGGGGGATGAGCAGTTCTTC.

This sequence joins TRBV6-2 or TRBV6-3 and TRBJ1-2; D is undetermined. V was cut by 5 bases and J by 10 bases, with 14 bases left in between. Germline assignment: CDR1 MNHEY and CDR2 SVGEGT. CDR3 size: 12 residues. CDR3 sequence reads: CASSEFGVSYTF. Written as DNA, the CDR3 is TGTGCCAGCAGTGAGTTTGGGGTTTCCTACACCTTC.

This chain links TRBV19 with TRBJ1-5; tentative D call: TRBD1 (6 bases). CDR3 length: 14 amino acids. Trimming left V 5 bases short and J 11 bases short, with 19 bases between. The germline V gene has CDR1 LNHDA and CDR2 SQIVND (reference sequence). In DNA form, the CDR3 reads TGTGCCAGTAGTGCAGGGGCCCCGCAACGAGCCCAGCATTTT. It yields the protein CASSAGAPQRAQHF.

This clonotype was picked up a small number of times. As DNA, the CDR3 is TGTGCCAGCAGCAAGGTCAGGGTGCGGGGCTACACCTTC. As protein: CASSKVRVRGYTF. The J gene is TRBJ1-2, the V gene TRBV28; the D gene is possibly TRBD1 (5 bases). V lost 6 bases to trimming and J lost 8 bases, with 16 bases between them. This CDR3 is built from 13 residues. The germline V gene encodes CDR1 MDHEN and CDR2 SYDVKM.

The chain recombines TRBV19 with TRBJ2-1; TRBD2 is a possible D gene (5 bases). Germline CDR1 reads LNHDA; CDR2 reads SQIVND (reference sequence). There are 15 residues in the CDR3. V was trimmed by 5 bases and J by 4 bases, leaving 15 bases between them. CDR3 in amino acids: CASSYRGQLYNEQFF. The CDR3 nucleotides read TGTGCCAGTAGTTATCGCGGGCAGCTTTACAATGAGCAGTTCTTC.

V and J are TRBV27 and TRBJ2-7; perhaps TRBD1 as D (6 bases). There are 14 residues in the CDR3. The V gene lost 5 bases and the J gene lost 2 bases, with 13 bases spanning the gap. The germline V gene encodes CDR1 MNHEY and CDR2 SMNVEV (reference sequence). CDR3 sequence: CASSIQGGTYEQYF. The CDR3 region has the DNA TGTGCCAGCAGTATACAGGGCGGCACCTACGAGCAGTACTTC.

This clonotype appeared a few times. The rearrangement joins TRBV25-1 to TRBJ2-3; no clear D gene. Looked up from germline, CDR1 is MGHDK and CDR2 is SYGVNS. The CDR3 spans 15 residues. V was pared by 1 base and J by 2 bases, with 10 bases between. CDR3 bases: TGTGCCAGCAGTGAATCGGATTCCTTCACAGATACGCAGTATTTT. Translated: CASSESDSFTDTQYF. Combining the CDR3 with reference TRBV25-1 and TRBJ2-3 gives the whole variable domain EADIYQTPRYLVIGTGKKITLECSQTMGHDKMYWYQQDPGMELHLIHYSYGVNSTEKGDLSSESTVSRIRTEHFPLTLESARPSHTSQYLCASSESDSFTDTQYFGPGTRLTVL.

V gene TRBV19 combines with J gene TRBJ1-4; 7 bases fit TRBD1. The ends lost 3 bases at V and 4 bases at J; junction bases unmatched: 5. The CDR3 consists of 15 residues. CDR1 is LNHDA and CDR2 is SQIVND in the germline V gene (reference sequence). Written as DNA, the CDR3 is TGTGCCAGTAGTATCCCCGGGACAGTTAATGAAAAACTGTTTTTT. This encodes CASSIPGTVNEKLFF.

This chain connects TRBV7-2 to TRBJ2-1; a weak D match, TRBD2 (6 bases). With 1 base removed from V and 0 bases from J, the gap between germline ends came to 16 bases. This CDR3 comprises 18 residues. Germline values: CDR1 SGHTA, CDR2 FQGNSA. The CDR3 reads CASSLVSSRRGSYNEQFF. The DNA of the CDR3 is TGTGCCAGCAGCTTAGTTAGCAGTCGGCGGGGCTCCTACAATGAGCAGTTCTTC.

CDR3 sequence (DNA): TGTGCCACCAGTGGCCCCCTCGGGGGAGCGGGGGGTAGAGTTCAAGAGACCCAGTACTTC. Its protein is CATSGPLGGAGGRVQETQYF. The chain couples TRBV24-1 to TRBJ2-5, with 9 bases aligning to TRBD2. The junction had 20 bases not matched to a gene; V was cut back by 5 bases and J by 2 bases. This CDR3 is 20 amino acids long. Germline V gene lookup returns CDR1 KGHDR and CDR2 SFDVKD.